Each of the 8 T cell receptor beta chains below was sequenced from the same sample in a study of Ad26.COV2.S vaccination and SARS-CoV-2 variants. Generated by immunoSEQ multiplex PCR, the TCRdb table keeps only in-frame clones and is missing some. The sample has 350,000 to 400,000 clones, roughly 90% seen once. Treatment: over 15 received Ad26.COV2.S at low or high dose, single or two shots; 5 received placebo; per-sample allocation not given. Sampling was performed 63 days after the first vaccine or placebo injection. Source: peripheral blood, taken in a trial of Ad26.COV2.S vaccine versus placebo. The receptors come from a person aged 18-60 years who received the Ad26.COV2.S COVID-19 vaccine or a placebo.

This clone was seen only once. V usage is TRBV14 and J usage is TRBJ1-5, with unresolved D. The CDR3 sequence is 13 residues long. Germline-derived CDR1 and CDR2 are SGHDN and FVKESK. V was clipped by 2 bases and J by 6 bases, with 8 bases between them. CDR3 loop: CASSQNSFQPQHF. The CDR3 DNA reads as TGTGCCAGCAGCCAAAACAGTTTTCAGCCCCAGCATTTT.

The rearrangement joins TRBV6-4 to TRBJ2-2; 10 bases match TRBD2. Germline lookup yields CDR1 MRHNA and CDR2 SNTAGT. The CDR3 length is 17 residues. The V and J ends lost 0 bases and 4 bases, in that order; junction bases with no gene match: 5. Here the CDR3 reads CASSDSGLAGATGELFF. CDR3 bases: TGTGCCAGCAGTGACTCGGGGCTAGCGGGAGCCACCGGGGAGCTGTTTTTT.

V and J are TRBV6-5 and TRBJ1-5; D is ambiguous. The germline V gene encodes CDR1 MNHEY and CDR2 SVGAGI. The CDR3 spans 15 residues. The V and J ends lost 8 bases and 7 bases respectively, with 21 bases between them. The CDR3: CASSAFTQSAQPQHF. CDR3 nucleotide sequence: TGTGCCAGCTCTGCCTTTACACAATCGGCACAGCCCCAGCATTTT.

The chain couples TRBV10-3 to TRBJ2-7; 8 bases align to TRBD1. This CDR3 spans 14 amino acids. From germline, CDR1 is ENHRY and CDR2 SYGVKD. The J segment lost 6 bases and the V segment lost 3 bases, leaving 7 bases of the junction unmatched. CDR3: CAISEGTGHAEQYF. CDR3 bases: TGTGCCATCAGTGAAGGGACAGGTCACGCCGAGCAGTACTTC.

This sequence joins TRBV7-2 and TRBJ1-1; TRBD1 agrees at 7 bases. Germline values: CDR1 SGHTA, CDR2 FQGNSA. There are 16 residues in the CDR3. V lost 2 bases to trimming and J lost 0 bases; unmatched junction nucleotides: 6. The CDR3 nucleotides read TGTGCCAGCAGCTTACTATTTGGACAGGTGAACACTGAAGCTTTCTTT. Amino acid sequence: CASSLLFGQVNTEAFF.

This chain links TRBV28 with TRBJ2-7, with 7 bases lining up with TRBD1. J was trimmed by 2 bases and V by 7 bases; bases with no gene match: 5. The length of the CDR3 is 13 residues. Germline CDR1 MDHEN, CDR2 SYDVKM. Here the CDR3 reads CASKPGQTYEQYF. As DNA, the CDR3 is TGTGCCAGCAAACCGGGACAGACCTACGAGCAGTACTTC.

The chain couples TRBV27 to TRBJ2-1; D may be TRBD1 or TRBD2 (5 bases each). V shed 7 bases and J shed 5 bases, with 18 bases lying between them. The CDR3 is 15 amino acids. Per the germline V gene, CDR1 is MNHEY and CDR2 is SMNVEV (reference sequence). CDR3 residues: CASTLGGSRNNEQFF. CDR3 DNA: TGTGCCAGCACCCTTGGGGGTAGCAGAAACAATGAGCAGTTCTTC.

The chain has TRBV5-1 and TRBJ2-3; no reliable D call. Germline V gene lookup returns CDR1 SGHRS and CDR2 YFSETQ. V was pared by 4 bases and J by 6 bases, with 18 bases between. The CDR3 length is 15 residues. Here the CDR3 reads CASSTDNPLLDTQYF. The CDR3 bases are TGCGCCAGCAGCACCGACAATCCCTTATTGGATACGCAGTATTTT.